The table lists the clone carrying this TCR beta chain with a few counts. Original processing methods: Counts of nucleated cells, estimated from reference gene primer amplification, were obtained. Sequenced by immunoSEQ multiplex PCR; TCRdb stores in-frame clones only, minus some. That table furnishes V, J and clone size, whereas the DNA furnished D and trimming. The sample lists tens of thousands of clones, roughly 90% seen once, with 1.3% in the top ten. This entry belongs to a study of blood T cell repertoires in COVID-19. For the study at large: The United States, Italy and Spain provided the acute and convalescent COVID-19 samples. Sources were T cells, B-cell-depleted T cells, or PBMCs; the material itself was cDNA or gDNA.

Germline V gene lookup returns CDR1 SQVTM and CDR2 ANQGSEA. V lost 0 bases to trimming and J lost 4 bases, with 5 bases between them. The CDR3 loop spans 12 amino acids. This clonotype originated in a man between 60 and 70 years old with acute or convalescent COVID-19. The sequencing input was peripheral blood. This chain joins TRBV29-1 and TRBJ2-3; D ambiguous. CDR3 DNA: TGCAGCGTTGAAGACGGGTCAGATACGCAGTATTTT. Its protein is CSVEDGSDTQYF.